This T cell receptor beta chain was sequenced for a study of cytomegalovirus exposure and HLA in healthy donors. Regarding the study as a whole: A later analysis linked a missense DCLRE1C variant to TCR beta V- and J-gene trimming. A later analysis found TCR association rates differed by HLA locus, highest for DRB1 and lowest for HLA-C.

Unmatched junction bases numbered 2, after V lost 2 bases and J lost 4 bases. Germline V gene lookup returns CDR1 KGHSH and CDR2 LQKENI. The CDR3 length is 14 residues. Points on this clone: Its specificity is not known.

This PCR relied on a set of 60 Vbeta primers and 13 Jbeta primers. Profiling relied on immunoSEQ multiplex PCR, and the TCRdb table lists in-frame clones only, not all of them. The sample contains some 190,000 clones, roughly 82% of which appear only once. Sequenced sample: PBMCs. The chain recombines TRBV18 with TRBJ1-2, with TRBD1 identical over 9 bases. This TCR derives from a man aged 35-49 years in good health and CMV-seronegative. This CDR3 reads CASSPGDRAYGYTF. CDR3 bases: TGTGCCAGCTCACCAGGGGACAGGGCCTATGGCTACACCTTC. The full variable domain, rest sourced from reference TRBV18 and TRBJ1-2, is NAGVMQNPRHLVRRRGQEARLRCSPMKGHSHVYWYRQLPEEGLKFMVYLQKENIIDESGMPKERFSAEFPKEGPSILRIQQVVRGDSAAYFCASSPGDRAYGYTFGSGTRLTVV.